The subject of this entry is one T cell receptor beta chain. This clonotype was recorded a few times. The antigen it recognizes is unknown. Within one base of it there is no much larger clone, and no base qualities were kept. These data come from a study of regulatory T cells in long-lasting Graves disease (dated by TCRdb to about 2021). The study in broad terms: Persistent Graves' disease was defined as persistently positive TSH receptor autoantibodies together with antithyroid drug treatment for over 5 years. A total of some 35 samples underwent TCR sequencing, from some 13 patients with persistent Graves' disease and 20 patients with newly diagnosed Graves' disease. Antithyroid drugs had been taken for about 10.3 years on average by persistent Graves' disease patients in the clinical cohort. The study was registered as a clinical trial and conducted in China. Persistent Graves' disease patients were compared with newly diagnosed Graves' disease patients by peripheral blood TCR sequencing and RNA sequencing. Study-level results and caveats: Sequencing and analysis were restricted to the TCR beta chain. Because the primary lesion, thyroid tissue, could not be accessed, the study looked at peripheral blood alone. A larger number of public clonotypes was shared among persistent patients (around 2,700) than among newly diagnosed patients (around 870). The small sample size was acknowledged by the authors as a limitation that may reduce accuracy. Lower TCR Shannon entropy and fewer highly expanded clones were observed in persistent Graves' disease patients than in newly diagnosed patients, which suggested clonal expansion. TRBV28, TRBJ1-2 and TRBJ2-5 were preferentially used in persistent disease, while TRBV20-1 and TRBJ2-1 were favored in newly diagnosed disease.

The library was obtained by multiplex PCR. Sequencing took place on an Illumina HiSeq 4000. TCR beta libraries were built with iRepertoire HTBI primers and Arm-PCR amplification of CDR3 regions. Gel purification was performed on PCR products prior to sequencing. The study's own analysis went as follows. A total of some 60 TRBV and 14 TRBJ segments were identified across samples and were used for gene usage analysis of CDR3 amino acid clonotypes. COPE and FqMerger were used to merge filtered high-quality paired reads into contigs. BLAST was used to align contigs to IMGT TRBV, TRBD and TRBJ reference genes, with CDR3 defined following IMGT. Clonotypes above 0.1% frequency were classified as highly expanded clones. Shannon entropy was used to measure repertoire diversity, and the Gini coefficient was used to measure V-J evenness. Public clonotypes were defined as clonotypes shared by more than one individual. TCRdb redid the processing of the public reads, applying fastp at Q25 and MiXCR, and retained in-frame beta chains. Rows are combined by CDR3 protein, so each entry shows the most common genes and DNA. The V and J calls and clone size come from TCRdb's table, not from the authors' own analysis. The sample contains approximately 440,000 distinct CDR3 sequences, 23% of them found a single time. The top ten hold about a quarter of the sample.

The CDR3 covers 16 residues, taking in both the cysteine and the phenylalanine. Only CDR3 DNA is held: 48 bases, read in frame from base 1. V lost 3 bases and J lost 2 bases; the stretch between them is 17 bases long. The CDR1 and CDR2 encoded by the germline V gene (reference sequence) are SGHNT and YYREEE. In light of the paper, this sample's time point label describes: persistent/refractory GD, antithyroid drugs over 5 years with positive TRAb. For both TCR sequencing and RNA sequencing, RNA was extracted from PBMCs using TRIzol. The diagnosis of Graves' disease followed American Thyroid Association guidelines. Recruitment of patients was carried out at an endocrinology department in Xi'an, China. From each patient, approximately 9.9 milliliters of peripheral blood was collected into an EDTA anticoagulant tube. Ficoll Paque Plus density gradient separation was used to isolate PBMCs, and no additional T cell sorting was done. An Agilent 2100 Bioanalyzer and agarose gel were used to check RNA quality, while a NanoDrop 2000 measured RNA concentration.

The sequence derives from a female donor with Graves disease. The chain couples TRBV5-4 to TRBJ2-5; the D gene is not confidently resolved. Sequences were derived from peripheral blood mononuclear cells (PBMCs), sampled when the disease was refractory, from a patient treated with antithyroid drugs. The CDR3 in this case is CASSSGLLGIQETQYF. The nucleotide sequence is TGTGCCAGCAGCTCAGGCCTTCTAGGGATACAAGAGACCCAGTACTTC.